The 14 T cell receptor beta chains presented below share a single source sample, sequenced in a study of blood T cells in healthy people across ages. PCR was performed a second time for roughly 7 to 11 cycles using a sample-barcoded 5' primer and a J-beta primer mix. In TCRdb, the 5' RACE reads were re-called with MiXCR into one record per CDR3 protein. Among around 600,000 distinct CDR3 sequences listed, around 48% were seen once. Sequencing was carried out using blood. These receptors were collected from an elderly man in good health.

This chain joins TRBV19 and TRBJ2-5; D not resolved. CDR1 and CDR2 from the germline V gene are LNHDA and SQIVND (reference sequence). With 3 bases removed from V and 3 bases from J, the gap between germline ends came to 8 bases. This CDR3 comprises 13 residues. The CDR3 is CASSITGEETQYF. The CDR3 region has the DNA TGTGCCAGTAGTATCACCGGAGAAGAGACCCAGTACTTC.

This clonotype was observed a few times. The chain couples TRBV7-9 to TRBJ2-3; D is undetermined. The ends were cut back, 1 base at V and 3 bases at J, with 11 bases in the middle. The CDR3 is made up of 15 amino acids. The V gene's germline CDR1 is SEHNR and CDR2 FQNEAQ (reference sequence). Here the CDR3 DNA reads TGTGCCAGCAGCTTAGACCCTCCTAAGACAGATACGCAGTATTTT. Its protein product is CASSLDPPKTDTQYF.

This clonotype was seen a few times. The CDR3: CASSATGQNTEAFF. In DNA, the CDR3 is TGTGCCAGCAGTGCCACGGGACAGAACACTGAAGCTTTCTTT. The V gene is TRBV6-5, the J gene TRBJ1-1; the D gene is possibly TRBD1 (6 bases). V lost 5 bases and J lost 1, with 11 bases in between. In germline, CDR1 is MNHEY, CDR2 SVGAGI. CDR3 size: 14 residues.

The chain uses TRBV20-1 and TRBJ2-4; 7 bases map to TRBD1. Germline CDR1 is DFQATT and CDR2 is SNEGSKA (reference sequence). This CDR3 spans 12 amino acids. Trimming at V came to 6 bases and at J to 6 bases, leaving 5 bases not matched to a gene. In DNA form, the CDR3 reads TGCAGTGCGCCCCGGGACAGAAACATTCAGTACTTC. Translating it yields CSAPRDRNIQYF.

In its sample, this clonotype was seen a few times. The chain's CDR3 is CASSRDGGYNEQFF. CDR3 nucleotides: TGTGCCAGCAGTCGAGACGGGGGGTACAATGAGCAGTTCTTC. The chain recombines TRBV6-1 with TRBJ2-1; TRBD2 matches 7 bases. The CDR3 length is 14 residues. Germline V lookup: CDR1 MNHNS, CDR2 SASEGT. With 5 bases clipped from V and 4 bases from J, the junction kept 5 bases outside the gene matches.

This clonotype was counted between two and nine times. This chain's CDR3 is CASSNHRVTHTDTQYF. CDR3 nucleotides: TGTGCCAGCAGCAACCACAGGGTAACCCACACAGATACGCAGTATTTT. This rearrangement joins TRBV7-8 to TRBJ2-3; tentatively, D is TRBD1 (6 bases). CDR1 and CDR2 from the germline V gene are SGHVS and FQNEAQ. The CDR3 loop spans 16 amino acids. Trimming took 5 bases from V and 2 from J, leaving 17 bases between them.

This clonotype was seen more than once but under ten times. The chain recombines TRBV6-2 or TRBV6-3 with TRBJ2-1; 7 bases are shared with TRBD2. The CDR3 runs to 13 residues. Germline CDR1 and CDR2: MNHEY and SVGEGT. After removal of 6 bases from V and 5 bases from J, the junction contained 4 bases not matched to a gene. The CDR3 spells CASSRGGNNEQFF. The CDR3 region has the DNA TGTGCCAGCAGCCGGGGAGGGAACAATGAGCAGTTCTTC.

This clonotype was seen a single time. The chain combines TRBV7-9 with TRBJ2-7; the D is unclear. Germline V gene sequence: CDR1 SEHNR, CDR2 FQNEAQ (reference sequence). V lost 5 bases and J lost 5, with 16 bases in between. The CDR3 is 14 amino acids. The CDR3 bases are TGTGCCAGCAGCGCCGGACCTTTTCTCGACGAGCAGTACTTC. This codes for CASSAGPFLDEQYF. The full variable domain, its missing parts supplied by reference TRBV7-9 and TRBJ2-7, is DTGVSQNPRHKITKRGQNVTFRCDPISEHNRLYWYRQTLGQGPEFLTYFQNEAQLEKSRLLSDRFSAERPKGSFSTLEIQRTEQGDSAMYLCASSAGPFLDEQYFGPGTRLTVT.

A few counts support this clonotype. In nucleotides, the CDR3 is TGTGCCAGCAGTGTTGGTACTGAAGCTTTCTTT. Its translation: CASSVGTEAFF. The chain is built from TRBV6-1 and TRBJ1-1; no clear D. The CDR3 has 11 amino acids. Germline V gene data show CDR1 as MNHNS and CDR2 as SASEGT. Between the trimmed V and J ends, which lost 4 bases and 5 bases, there was a span of 5 bases.

J is TRBJ2-7 and V is TRBV7-9; D may be TRBD2 (6 bases). The J call is uncertain, as TRBJ2-5 better fits the DNA end. Germline V gene sequence: CDR1 SEHNR, CDR2 FQNEAQ (reference sequence). This CDR3 comprises 13 residues. Written as DNA, the CDR3 is TGTGCCAGCAGCTGGGACTTAGAAGAGACCCAGTACTTC. Translated, it gives CASSWDLEETQYF.

This clonotype was found once. The CDR3 here is CASSQGSGTMDNEQFF. The CDR3 region has the DNA TGTGCCAGCAGCCAGGGTTCCGGGACTATGGACAATGAGCAGTTCTTC. This chain links TRBV3-1 with TRBJ2-1, with TRBD2 identical over 7 bases. This CDR3 spans 16 amino acids. CDR1 and CDR2 from the germline V gene are LGHDT and YNNKEL (reference sequence). Unmatched junction bases numbered 10, after V lost 3 bases and J lost 5 bases.

This chain uses TRBV24-1 with TRBJ2-5, with D perhaps TRBD1 (5 bases). Germline V CDR1 and CDR2: KGHDR, SFDVKD. The CDR3 covers 13 residues. The germline V and J ends were trimmed by 7 bases and 1 base, with 9 bases remaining between them. The CDR3 sequence is CATRGRVQETQYF. The CDR3 DNA follows: TGTGCCACCAGGGGCAGGGTCCAAGAGACCCAGTACTTC.

This clonotype was seen at least ten times. This sequence joins TRBV18 and TRBJ2-7, with 7 bases that match TRBD1. This CDR3 is built from 13 residues. The germline V gene encodes CDR1 KGHSH and CDR2 LQKENI. Trimming removed 8 bases from V and 3 bases from J; junction bases left unmatched: 7. The CDR3 region is CASSPGTDYEQYF. DNA for the CDR3: TGTGCCAGCAGCCCTGGGACAGACTACGAGCAGTACTTC.

This clonotype turned up a few times. This chain uses TRBV24-1 with TRBJ2-5; either TRBD1 or TRBD2 may supply D (5 bases each). Trimming took 4 bases from V and 9 from J, leaving 14 bases between them. Germline values: CDR1 KGHDR, CDR2 SFDVKD. This CDR3 has 13 residues. The CDR3 reads CATSDGALRAQYF. CDR3 DNA: TGTGCCACCAGTGACGGGGCCCTACGGGCCCAGTACTTC.